This section outlines one T cell receptor (beta chain) sequence together with its context. The target antigen is unknown. The sample comes from a study of T cell responses to AZD1222 COVID-19 vaccine. General study results and limits: After two AZD1222 doses, spike-specific TCR breadth and depth rose versus day 0. A mostly white British donor set with more females was recruited, and clonal diversity was possibly underestimated. Spike regions recognized by vaccine-associated CD4 TCRs spanned the protein, led by 160-218 and 743-854. Baseline antibody screening turned up just six seropositive AZD1222 recipients.

This table comes from immunoSEQ multiplex PCR, and its TCRdb copy is limited to in-frame clones, with some not included. The table has under 140,000 clones, 85% to 95% seen once; the top ten hold 7.8%. CDR1 and CDR2 (germline): ENHRY, SYGVKD. This CDR3 is 14 amino acids long. Trimming shortened V by 5 bases and J by 0 bases, and 8 bases separated the two germline ends. The sequenced sample was peripheral blood, obtained on day 0 of AZD1222 vaccination. The sequence was obtained from an adult in good health. The rearrangement uses TRBV10-3 and TRBJ2-1; D might be TRBD1 or TRBD2, each matching 5 bases. The CDR3 loop reads CAISSGSSYNEQFF. CDR3 DNA sequence: TGTGCCATCAGTTCAGGGAGCTCCTACAATGAGCAGTTCTTC.